This T cell receptor (beta chain) was captured in a study of shared clonotypes between healthy human individuals. On the study more broadly: Contributing individuals were two females and a few males aged 18 to 49.

Findings of the study overall: Around 5.4% of naive CD4 clonotypes were common to a handful of donors. Compared with memory subsets, naive subsets generally had larger estimated richness.

CDR3 length equals 17 residues. Trimming cost V 0 bases and J 9 bases; bases outside gene matches: 13. Germline V gene lookup returns CDR1 SGHAT and CDR2 FQNNGV. Clones were read by immunoSEQ multiplex PCR, and TCRdb kept only the in-frame ones, dropping some. This table holds about 2.1 million clones, around 93% found once. In the naive CD8 group, cells lacked CD45RO and were positively selected for CCR7, so terminally differentiated effector memory CD45RA+ cells were left out. With respect to this clone: As yet, its antigen is unknown.

This chain joins TRBV11-2 and TRBJ2-1; 8 nucleotides align to TRBD2. Sequencing was carried out using naive CD8+ T cells from PBMCs. This TCR came from a man aged 18 to 35 in good health. Some clones in this sample may be carry-over from other donors' samples. Here the CDR3 DNA reads TGTGCCAGCAGCTTAGATCTTGGTAGCGGGGACTTGGGTGAGCAGTTCTTC. Translation gives CASSLDLGSGDLGEQFF.